In this sample, the clone carrying this T cell receptor beta chain turned up once. Its target is unknown. Antigen-specific CD4+ T cells were expanded with viral peptide pools in the ViraFEST assay before sequencing. Following 10 days of culture, CD4+ T cells were isolated. Vaccinees lacked prior SARS-CoV-2 infection and tested negative for nucleocapsid antibodies. Cultures received IL-2 medium that replaced half the medium on days 3 and 7. The record originates from a study of vaccination effects on CD4 cells after COVID-19. Turning to the study itself: All study participants received two doses of BNT162b2 or mRNA-1273 vaccine.

The CDR3 has 15 amino acids. Trimming cost V 3 bases and J 2 bases, with 14 bases left between them. Germline V CDR1 and CDR2: LNHNV, YYDKDF (reference sequence). Sequencing used immunoSEQ multiplex PCR; TCRdb keeps in-frame clones, though not all of them. Of roughly 52,000 clones in the sample, around 67% were seen once. Whole-study findings and limits: No early post-infection timepoints were available in the study, which also included few convalescent patients. Clones induced by infection and by vaccine showed marked clonal contraction late after vaccination.

The chain uses TRBV15 and TRBJ2-7; D perhaps matches TRBD2 (7 bases). The sequence derives from a human donor who received a COVID-19 vaccine. The sample in question was CD4+ T cells from PBMCs cultured with SARS-CoV-2 spike peptides, obtained before COVID-19 vaccination. The CDR3 DNA is TGTGCCACCAGCAGGGCCGGGGGGCTCGCCTACGAGCAGTACTTC. It translates to CATSRAGGLAYEQYF. Filled out from reference TRBV15 and TRBJ2-7, the complete variable domain reads DAMVIQNPRYQVTQFGKPVTLSCSQTLNHNVMYWYQQKSSQAPKLLFHYYDKDFNNEADTPDNFQSRRPNTSFCFLDIRSPGLGDTAMYLCATSRAGGLAYEQYFGPGTRLTVT.